This TCR beta chain was found in a study of T cell clonality in common variable immunodeficiency. General observations from the study: The cause of increased CVID clonality remains unclear without subpopulation sequencing. Compared with healthy controls, CVID subjects showed increased TCRbeta clonality, mostly in about a third. Shared TCRbeta clones were fewer between CVID subjects than controls.

Control and CVID samples contributed equal amounts of genomic DNA. TCRdb's table, derived via immunoSEQ multiplex PCR, lists solely in-frame clones and lacks some. The repertoire yields about 81,000 clones, none seen only once; the top ten contain approximately 0.84%. This clone has at least ten counts. Its antigen is unknown. The read finishes 3 residues shy of the CDR3 end, and the germline J gene is used to complete it. J gave up 4 bases and V 4 bases, and 16 bases lay outside the gene matches. The CDR3 runs to 18 residues. CDR1 is LGHNA and CDR2 is YNFKEQ in the germline V gene. The TCR originated in a person aged 18 to 75 in good health. Sequenced input: peripheral blood mononuclear cells. The chain combines TRBV4-2 with TRBJ2-1, with 7 bases identical to TRBD2. Here the CDR3 reads CASSPQTSAETAYNEQFF. The part of the CDR3 DNA that was read is TGTGCCAGCAGCCCACAAACTAGCGCCGAAACCGCTTACAATGAG.